Listed here is a single TCR beta chain. What it binds is not known. The sample originates from a study of identical twins. The junction had 23 bases not matched to a gene; V was cut back by 7 bases and J by 0 bases. Germline CDR1 and CDR2: MNHEY and SVGEGT. The CDR3 length is 22 residues. TCRdb redid the calling of the 5' RACE reads with MiXCR, one entry per CDR3 protein. This sample has 280,000 or so distinct CDR3 sequences; under 9% occur once, and the top ten carry over 2%. Study findings and constraints: Insertions ran lower in abundant cord blood beta clonotypes, though not in memory repertoires.

The same sample was also studied in work on yellow fever vaccine responses in identical twins.

This sequence joins TRBV6-2 or TRBV6-3 and TRBJ2-3; 12 bases fit TRBD2. The clonotype comes from a young woman in good health. The sequenced sample consisted of memory (CD45RO+) T cells sorted from blood. The CDR3 DNA is TGTGCCAGCACCAGCGGACGGGCACTAGCGGGGGGCAAAAACCCTAGCACAGATACGCAGTATTTT. Translated: CASTSGRALAGGKNPSTDTQYF.